This TCR beta chain is from a study of T cells in Graves' hyperthyroidism and ophthalmopathy. RNA transcripts yielded amplified TCR beta CDR3 regions. A set of HTBI primers served as the primers for a first-round RT-PCR of the TCR CDR3. TCRdb re-called the multiplex PCR reads with MiXCR, one entry per CDR3 protein. The data show about 660,000 distinct CDR3 sequences, about 45% seen once. This clonotype appeared many times. As yet, its antigen is unknown. General study points: The blood repertoire included most of the expanded thyroid clonotypes above 0.001.

Between the trimmed V and J ends, which lost 4 bases and 8 bases, there was a span of 15 bases. Germline V gives CDR1 SQVTM, CDR2 ANQGSEA. The CDR3 contains 14 residues. Uncontrolled infection, other autoimmune disease, pregnancy or lactation excluded patients. Diagnostic assessment was based on clinical symptoms, serum thyroxine and TRAb, thyroid ultrasound and orbital computed tomography. The chain uses TRBV29-1 and TRBJ1-6, with D possibly matching TRBD1 (6 bases). This receptor was identified in an adult man with Graves' disease, either hyperthyroidism or ophthalmopathy (not recorded which). The material sequenced was peripheral blood or thyroid tissue (not recorded which). For the CDR3, the DNA is TGCAGCGTTGTAGGTCAGGGGTTTGATTCACCCCTCCACTTT. This encodes CSVVGQGFDSPLHF.